This TCR beta chain appears in the sequencing data of a study of PD-1 blockade in classical Hodgkin lymphoma. Study-level findings and limits: Significantly greater TCR diversity emerged by C4D1 in CD4+ cells but not CD8+ cells.

Trimming pared 2 bases from V and 0 bases from J, leaving 10 bases between. This CDR3 has 16 residues. Germline CDR1 KGHSH, CDR2 LQKENI. Clones were read by immunoSEQ multiplex PCR, and TCRdb kept only the in-frame ones, dropping some. The data contain 30,000 to 35,000 clones, roughly four fifths of them singletons. A remark on this clone: As yet, its antigen is unknown.

Time point: cycle 4 day 1 (C4D1), after 6 weeks of nivolumab. All patients relapsed after autologous stem cell transplantation, and brentuximab vedotin exposure varied. Purification of CD4+ T cells from thawed PBMCs was performed via magnetic negative selection. The sequencing here drew on CD4+ T cells from blood, taken before the fourth cycle of nivolumab. This chain connects TRBV18 to TRBJ1-4; D uncertain. This sequence originates from a human donor with classical Hodgkin lymphoma. In DNA form, the CDR3 reads TGTGCCAGCTCACCAAGGTCGGAGCCAACTAATGAAAAACTGTTTTTT. It is translated as CASSPRSEPTNEKLFF. The variable domain in full, completed from reference TRBV18 and TRBJ1-4, reads NAGVMQNPRHLVRRRGQEARLRCSPMKGHSHVYWYRQLPEEGLKFMVYLQKENIIDESGMPKERFSAEFPKEGPSILRIQQVVRGDSAAYFCASSPRSEPTNEKLFFGSGTQLSVL.